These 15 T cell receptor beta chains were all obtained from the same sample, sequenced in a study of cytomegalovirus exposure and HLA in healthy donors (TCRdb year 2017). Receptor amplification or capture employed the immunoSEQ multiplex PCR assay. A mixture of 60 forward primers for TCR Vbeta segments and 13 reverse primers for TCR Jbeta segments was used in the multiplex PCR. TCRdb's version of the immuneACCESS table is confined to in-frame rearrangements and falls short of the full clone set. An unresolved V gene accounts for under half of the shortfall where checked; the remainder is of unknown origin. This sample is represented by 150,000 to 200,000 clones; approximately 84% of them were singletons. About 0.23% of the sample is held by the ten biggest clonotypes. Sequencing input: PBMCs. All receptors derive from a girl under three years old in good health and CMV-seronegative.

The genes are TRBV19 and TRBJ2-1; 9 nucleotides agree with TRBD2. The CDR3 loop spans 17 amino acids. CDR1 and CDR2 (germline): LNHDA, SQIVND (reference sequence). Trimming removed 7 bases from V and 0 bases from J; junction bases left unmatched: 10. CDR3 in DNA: TGTGCCAGTACCTCTCTTCGTAGCGGGAGCTCCTACAATGAGCAGTTCTTC. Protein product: CASTSLRSGSSYNEQFF.

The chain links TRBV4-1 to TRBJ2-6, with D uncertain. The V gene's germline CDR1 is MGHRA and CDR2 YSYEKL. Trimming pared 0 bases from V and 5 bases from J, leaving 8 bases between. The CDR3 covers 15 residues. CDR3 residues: CASSQDVARANVLTF. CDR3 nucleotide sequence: TGCGCCAGCAGCCAAGATGTGGCAAGGGCCAACGTCCTGACTTTC.

The CDR3: CASSRRGPGANVLTF. Written as DNA, the CDR3 is TGTGCCAGCAGCCGCAGGGGCCCTGGGGCCAACGTCCTGACTTTC. The chain couples TRBV6-5 to TRBJ2-6; D might be TRBD1 (6 bases). The CDR3 totals 15 residues. Trimming took 6 bases from V and 2 from J, leaving 11 bases between them. Germline values: CDR1 MNHEY, CDR2 SVGAGI.

The CDR3 spells CAWRTSARIGTGELFF. Written as DNA, the CDR3 is TGTGCCTGGAGAACTAGCGCCCGAATTGGGACCGGGGAGCTGTTTTTT. The rearrangement uses TRBV30 and TRBJ2-2; TRBD2 matches at 7 bases. Germline CDR1 is GTSNPN and CDR2 is SVGIG (reference sequence). The CDR3 is 16 amino acids. Trimming at V came to 3 bases and at J to 5 bases, leaving 12 bases not matched to a gene.

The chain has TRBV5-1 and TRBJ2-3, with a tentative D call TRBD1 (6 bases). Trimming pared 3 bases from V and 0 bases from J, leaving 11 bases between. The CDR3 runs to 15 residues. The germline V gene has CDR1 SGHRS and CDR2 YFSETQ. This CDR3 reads CASSWGHTSTDTQYF. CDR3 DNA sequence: TGCGCCAGCAGCTGGGGACATACTAGCACAGATACGCAGTATTTT.

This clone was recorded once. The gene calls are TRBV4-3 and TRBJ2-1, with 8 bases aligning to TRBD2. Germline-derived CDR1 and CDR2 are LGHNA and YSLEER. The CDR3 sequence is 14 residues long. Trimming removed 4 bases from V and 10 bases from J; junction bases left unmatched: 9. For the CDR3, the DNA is TGCGCCAGCAGCCTAGCGGGACGCTTCGACGAGCAGTTCTTC. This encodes CASSLAGRFDEQFF.

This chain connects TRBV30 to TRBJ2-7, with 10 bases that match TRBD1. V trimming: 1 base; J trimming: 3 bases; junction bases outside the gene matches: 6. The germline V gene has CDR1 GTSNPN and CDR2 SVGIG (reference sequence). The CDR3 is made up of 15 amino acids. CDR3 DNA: TGTGCCTGGAGTGACGGGGGACAGGGGTTCTACGAGCAGTACTTC. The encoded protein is CAWSDGGQGFYEQYF.

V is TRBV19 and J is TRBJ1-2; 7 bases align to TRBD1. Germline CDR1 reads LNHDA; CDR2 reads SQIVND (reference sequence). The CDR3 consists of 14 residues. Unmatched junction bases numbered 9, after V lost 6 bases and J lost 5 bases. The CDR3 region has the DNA TGTGCCAGTAGGACGGACAGGAGGGGGTATGGCTACACCTTC. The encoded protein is CASRTDRRGYGYTF.

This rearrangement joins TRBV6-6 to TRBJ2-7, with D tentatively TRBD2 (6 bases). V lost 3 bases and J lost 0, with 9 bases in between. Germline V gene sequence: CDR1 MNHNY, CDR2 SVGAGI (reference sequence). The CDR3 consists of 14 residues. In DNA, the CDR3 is TGTGCCAGCAGTTATGGCGGGATCTCCTACGAGCAGTACTTC. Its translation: CASSYGGISYEQYF.

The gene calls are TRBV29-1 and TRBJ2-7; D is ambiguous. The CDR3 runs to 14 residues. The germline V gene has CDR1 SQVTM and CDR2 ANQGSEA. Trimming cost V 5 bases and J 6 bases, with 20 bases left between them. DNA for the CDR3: TGCAGCGTTTCGACGGGTCCTGCGCCGGGCGAGCAGTACTTC. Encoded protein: CSVSTGPAPGEQYF.

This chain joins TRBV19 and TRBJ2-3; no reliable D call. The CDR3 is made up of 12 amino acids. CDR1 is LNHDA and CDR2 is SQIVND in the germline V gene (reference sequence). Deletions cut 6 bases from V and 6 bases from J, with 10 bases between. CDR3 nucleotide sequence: TGTGCCAGTAGGTCCCCGGTGGATACGCAGTATTTT. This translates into CASRSPVDTQYF.

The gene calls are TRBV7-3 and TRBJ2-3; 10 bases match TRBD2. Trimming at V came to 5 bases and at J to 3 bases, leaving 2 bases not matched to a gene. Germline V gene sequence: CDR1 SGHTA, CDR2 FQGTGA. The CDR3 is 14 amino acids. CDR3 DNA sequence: TGTGCCAGCAGCGGTAGCGGGGGGACAGATACGCAGTATTTT. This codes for CASSGSGGTDTQYF. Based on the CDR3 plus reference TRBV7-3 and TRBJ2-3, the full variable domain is GAGVSQTPSNKVTEKGKYVELRCDPISGHTALYWYRQSLGQGPEFLIYFQGTGAADDSGLPNDRFFAVRPEGSVSTLKIQRTERGDSAVYLCASSGSGGTDTQYFGPGTRLTVL.

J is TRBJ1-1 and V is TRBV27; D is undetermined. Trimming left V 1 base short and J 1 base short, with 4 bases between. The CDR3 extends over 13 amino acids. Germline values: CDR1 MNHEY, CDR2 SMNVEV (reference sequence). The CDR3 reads CASSLYGNTEAFF. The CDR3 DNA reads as TGTGCCAGCAGTTTATACGGGAACACTGAAGCTTTCTTT.

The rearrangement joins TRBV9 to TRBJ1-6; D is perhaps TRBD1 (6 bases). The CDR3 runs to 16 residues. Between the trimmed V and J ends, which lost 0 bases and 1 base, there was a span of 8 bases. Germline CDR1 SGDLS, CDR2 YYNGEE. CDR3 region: CASSVEGGSYNSPLHF. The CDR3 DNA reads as TGTGCCAGCAGCGTAGAGGGGGGGTCCTATAATTCACCCCTCCACTTT.

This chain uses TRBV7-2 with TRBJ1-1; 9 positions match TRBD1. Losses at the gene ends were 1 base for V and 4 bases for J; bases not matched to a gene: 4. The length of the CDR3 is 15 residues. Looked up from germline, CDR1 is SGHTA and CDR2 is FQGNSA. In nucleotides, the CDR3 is TGTGCCAGCAGCTTAGGGCCGGGACAGGGCACTGAAGCTTTCTTT. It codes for CASSLGPGQGTEAFF.